This TCR beta chain was captured by sequencing in a study of shared clonotypes between healthy human individuals. Study summary: CD8 memory received one plate per donor, CD8 naive two, CD4 memory three and CD4 naive three. The study, taken as a whole, reports: Memory subsets had estimated richness that was generally smaller than that of naive subsets. Only blood samples were collected, and tissue repertoires likely differ.

A CD45RA+ naive subset and a CD45RA-negative memory subset were split from CD4+ cells. Regarding this clone: Its matching antigen is unknown.

TCRdb's copy holds only in-frame clones and misses some; the assay was immunoSEQ multiplex PCR. Among roughly 650,000 clones listed, more than 95% were seen once. Germline lookup yields CDR1 SGHDT and CDR2 YYEEEE. The CDR3 runs 15 residues. V lost 2 bases and J lost 1, with 11 bases in between. V is TRBV5-6 and J is TRBJ2-3, with D perhaps matching TRBD1 (5 bases). The sample comprised naive CD4+ T cells sorted from blood. Subset in this sample: CD45RA+ positively selected. The clonotype originates from a woman in her thirties in good health. The CDR3 nucleotides read TGTGCCAGCAGCTTTGGTACAGGAGGCACAGATACGCAGTATTTT. Protein product: CASSFGTGGTDTQYF.